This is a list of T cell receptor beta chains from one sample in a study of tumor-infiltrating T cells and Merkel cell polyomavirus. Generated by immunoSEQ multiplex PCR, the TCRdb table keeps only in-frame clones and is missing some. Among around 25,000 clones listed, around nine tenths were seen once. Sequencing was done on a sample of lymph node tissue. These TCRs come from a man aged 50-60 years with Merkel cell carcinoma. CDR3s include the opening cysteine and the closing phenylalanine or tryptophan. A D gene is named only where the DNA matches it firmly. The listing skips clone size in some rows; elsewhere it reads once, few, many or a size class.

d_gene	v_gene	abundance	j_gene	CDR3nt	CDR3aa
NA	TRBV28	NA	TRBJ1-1	TGTGCCAGCAGCCGCTGGGAGGAAGTGAACACTGAAGCTTTCTTT	CASSRWEEVNTEAFF
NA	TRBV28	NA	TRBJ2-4	TGTGCCAGCAGTACCCAACAGGGATCCAAAAACATTCAGTACTTC	CASSTQQGSKNIQYF
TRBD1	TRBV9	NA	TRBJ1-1	TGTGCCAGCAGCGTAGGGTTCAGGGGGAAAACTGAAGCTTTCTTT	CASSVGFRGKTEAFF
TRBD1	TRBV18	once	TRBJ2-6	TGTGCCAGCTCAACTCAGGGGGCTGGGGCCAACGTCCTGACTTTC	CASSTQGAGANVLTF
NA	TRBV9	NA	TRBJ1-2	TGTGCCAGCAGCGTAGTCTCGTCCCCCTATGGCTACACCTTC	CASSVVSSPYGYTF
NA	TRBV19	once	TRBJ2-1	TGTGCCTCAGGGACTTCCTACAATGAGCAGTTCTTC	CASGTSYNEQFF
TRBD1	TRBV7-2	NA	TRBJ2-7	TGTGCCAGCAGCTTAGCGGTCAGGGGGCCAAACTACGAGCAGTACTTC	CASSLAVRGPNYEQYF
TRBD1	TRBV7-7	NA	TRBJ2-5	TGTGCTAGCAGCCCAGGACAGGGTGGAACCCAGTACTTC	CASSPGQGGTQYF
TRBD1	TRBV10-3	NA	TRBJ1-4	TGTGCCATCAGTGAGTCAAAGGGGGCTGTTGAAAAACTGTTTTTT	CAISESKGAVEKLFF
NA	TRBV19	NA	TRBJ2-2	TGTGCCAGTAGTAATTATCCGGGACTGTCTTCTGGGGAGCTGTTTTTT	CASSNYPGLSSGELFF
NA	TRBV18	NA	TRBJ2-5	TGTGCCAGCTCACCACCGCTTAGCCAGCAAGAGACCCAGTACTTC	CASSPPLSQQETQYF
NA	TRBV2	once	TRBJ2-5	TGTGCCAGCAGTTTTACAGTCCAAGAGACCCAGTACTTC	CASSFTVQETQYF
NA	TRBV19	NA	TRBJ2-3	TGTGCCAGTAGCACAGGGCTGACAGATACGCAGTATTTT	CASSTGLTDTQYF
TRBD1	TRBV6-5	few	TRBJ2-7	TGTGCCAGCAGTTACCTGACAGGGCCCCTTCGCGAGCAGTACTTC	CASSYLTGPLREQYF
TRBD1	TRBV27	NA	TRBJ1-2	TGTGCCAGCAGTCCCCGGACAGGGCTGAGCTATGGCTACACCTTC	CASSPRTGLSYGYTF
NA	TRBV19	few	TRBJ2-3	TGTGCCAGTAGTGCCCAGGGATGGGCCACAGATACGCAGTATTTT	CASSAQGWATDTQYF
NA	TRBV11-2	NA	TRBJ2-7	TGTGCCAGCAGCTTGTCCACCCAAAACAGGGAATACTTC	CASSLSTQNREYF
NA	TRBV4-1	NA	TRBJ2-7	TGCGCCAGCAGCCCCAGGGCTAGCGAGCAGTACTTC	CASSPRASEQYF
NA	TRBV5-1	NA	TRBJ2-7	TGCGCCAGCAGCTTGGCCCCGGACAGTACGGAGCAGTACTTC	CASSLAPDSTEQYF
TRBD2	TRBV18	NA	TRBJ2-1	TGTGCCAGCTCCCCTGGGCGGGAGGCGTACAATGAGCAGTTCTTC	CASSPGREAYNEQFF
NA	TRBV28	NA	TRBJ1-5	TGTGCCACCATCCGCTTCGGGGTACGGAACAATCAGCCCCAGCATTTT	CATIRFGVRNNQPQHF
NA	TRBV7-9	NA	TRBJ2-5	TGTGCCAGCAGCTCGACAGGAAAAGAGACCCAGTACTTC	CASSSTGKETQYF
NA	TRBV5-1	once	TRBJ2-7	TGCGCCAGCAGCAAAGATACAGGGTCCTTATACGAGCAGTACTTC	CASSKDTGSLYEQYF
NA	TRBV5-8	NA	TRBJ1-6	TGTGCCAGCAGCTTGGCCGGGTGGCCGCAGCCCCATTCACCCCTCCACTTT	CASSLAGWPQPHSPLHF
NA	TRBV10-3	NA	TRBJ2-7	TGTGCCATCAGTGAGAGGGGCCAGGGCTCCTACGAGCAGTACTTC	CAISERGQGSYEQYF
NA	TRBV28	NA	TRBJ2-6	TGTGCCAGCAGTTTAACTAGCTCTGGGGCCAACGTCCTGACTTTC	CASSLTSSGANVLTF
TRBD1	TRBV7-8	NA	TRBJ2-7	TGTGCCAGCAGCCTATCACGGGACAGCTACGAGCAGTACTTC	CASSLSRDSYEQYF
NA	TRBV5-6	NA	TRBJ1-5	TGTGCCAGCAGCTTGTTGGACATCGGCAATCAGCCCCAGCATTTT	CASSLLDIGNQPQHF
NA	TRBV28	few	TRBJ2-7	TGTGCCAGCAGTCCAGTCTCCTACGAGCAGTACTTC	CASSPVSYEQYF
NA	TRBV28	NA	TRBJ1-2	TGTGCCAGCAGTTCTCCCCAGAACTATGGCTACACCTTC	CASSSPQNYGYTF
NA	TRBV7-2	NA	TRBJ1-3	TGTGCCAGCAGCTTAGTCCCAGGGCCTGGAAACACCATATATTTT	CASSLVPGPGNTIYF
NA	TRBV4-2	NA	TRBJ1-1	TGTGCCAGCAGCCAACTCTCGACAGGTATGAACACTGAAGCTTTCTTT	CASSQLSTGMNTEAFF
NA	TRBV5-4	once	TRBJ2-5	TGTGCCAGCAGCTCCTTTTCGTCCCCCCGGGAGACCCAGTACTTC	CASSSFSSPRETQYF
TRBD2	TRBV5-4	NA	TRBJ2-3	TGTGCCAGCAGCATCCGGAGTAGCGGGGTTGGAGATACGCAGTATTTT	CASSIRSSGVGDTQYF
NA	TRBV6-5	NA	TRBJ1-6	TGTGCCAGCAGCCCACAGCAATATTCACCCCTCCACTTT	CASSPQQYSPLHF
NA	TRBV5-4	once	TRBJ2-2	TGTGCCAGCAGCCCTCCGAGAACCCTGAACACCGGGGAGCTGTTTTTT	CASSPPRTLNTGELFF
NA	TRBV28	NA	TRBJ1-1	TGTGCCAGCATTTCAGGGGCTCCCAAAGCTTTCTTT	CASISGAPKAFF
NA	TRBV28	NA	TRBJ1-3	TGTGCCAGCAGTACCCGGGGGTTCTTGAACACCATATATTTT	CASSTRGFLNTIYF
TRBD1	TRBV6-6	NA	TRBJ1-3	TGTGCCAGCAGGGGACAGGGGGCTCATGGAAACACCATATATTTT	CASRGQGAHGNTIYF
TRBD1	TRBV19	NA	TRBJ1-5	TGTGCCAGTAGTATGGGGACAGAGCTTTATGTTACCCGCAATCAGCCCCAGCATTTT	CASSMGTELYVTRNQPQHF
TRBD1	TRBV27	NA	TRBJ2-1	TGTGCCAGCAGGAGGGGGCAGCTCTCCTACAATGAGCAGTTCTTC	CASRRGQLSYNEQFF
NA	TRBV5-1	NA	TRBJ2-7	TGCGCCAGCAGCTCTTTTGCGAGCTACGAGCAGTACTTC	CASSSFASYEQYF
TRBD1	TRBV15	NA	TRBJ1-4	TGTGCCACCAGCAGAGCAGGGGGCCTTGGTGAAAAACTGTTTTTT	CATSRAGGLGEKLFF
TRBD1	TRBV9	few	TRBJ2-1	TGTGCCAGCAGCGCAGGCACAATACCGGGACAGATCCTCTACAATGAGCAGTTCTTC	CASSAGTIPGQILYNEQFF
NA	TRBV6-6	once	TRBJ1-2	TGTGCCATTAATGGGGGGACGAGGGACTATGGCTACACCTTC	CAINGGTRDYGYTF
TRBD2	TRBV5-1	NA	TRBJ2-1	TGCGCCAGCAGCCCCTTACTAGCGGGAGGGCGGAGCTCCTACAATGAGCAGTTCTTC	CASSPLLAGGRSSYNEQFF
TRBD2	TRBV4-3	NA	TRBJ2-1	TGCGCCAGCAGCCAAGATCCATCCGGGACTAGCGGGGGAACGCGCTACAATGAGCAGTTCTTC	CASSQDPSGTSGGTRYNEQFF
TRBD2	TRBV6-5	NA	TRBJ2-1	TGTGCCAGCAGTAGACTAGCGGGATATGAGCAGTTCTTC	CASSRLAGYEQFF
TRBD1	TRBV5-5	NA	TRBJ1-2	TGTGCCAGCAGCTCGATACTTGGGACAGGGTATGGCTACACCTTC	CASSSILGTGYGYTF
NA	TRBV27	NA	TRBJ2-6	TGTGCCAGCAGCTCACGGTTAAATCGACAGGCCACCTTAGGGGCCAACGTCCTGACTTTC	CASSSRLNRQATLGANVLTF
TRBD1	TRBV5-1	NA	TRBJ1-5	TGCGCCAGCAGCTTGGCAACAGGGGGTGACCAGCCCCAGCATTTT	CASSLATGGDQPQHF
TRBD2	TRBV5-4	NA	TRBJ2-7	TGTGCCAGCAGCGGGGGAGGGACGAGGAGCTCCTACGAGCAGTACTTC	CASSGGGTRSSYEQYF
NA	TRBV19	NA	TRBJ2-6	TGTGCCAGTAGTATTTCTAGACTATCTGGGGCCAACGTCCTGACTTTC	CASSISRLSGANVLTF
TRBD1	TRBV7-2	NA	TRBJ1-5	TGTGCCAGCAGCCAACGGACAGGGGGCTTCGAAGGTAGCAATCAGCCCCAGCATTTT	CASSQRTGGFEGSNQPQHF